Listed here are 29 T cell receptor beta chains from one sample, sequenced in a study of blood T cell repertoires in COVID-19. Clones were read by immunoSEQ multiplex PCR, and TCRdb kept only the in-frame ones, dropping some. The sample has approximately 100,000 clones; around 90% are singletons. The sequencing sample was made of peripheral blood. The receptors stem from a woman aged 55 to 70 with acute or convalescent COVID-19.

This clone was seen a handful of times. The CDR3 region has the DNA TGTGCCAGCAGGGACCACAGGGAAAGTGAAAAACTGTTTTTT. This codes for CASRDHRESEKLFF. The V gene is TRBV2, the J gene TRBJ1-4; maybe TRBD1 (6 bases). Germline V gene sequence: CDR1 SNHLY, CDR2 FYNNEI. This CDR3 is 14 amino acids long. Trimming left V 6 bases short and J 7 bases short, with 15 bases between.

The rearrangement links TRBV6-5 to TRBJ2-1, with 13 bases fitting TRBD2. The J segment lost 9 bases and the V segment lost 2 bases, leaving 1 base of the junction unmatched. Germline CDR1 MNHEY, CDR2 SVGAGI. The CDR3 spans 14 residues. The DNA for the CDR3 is TGTGCCAGCAGTTACGGGACTAGCGGGGCTGAGCAGTTCTTC. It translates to CASSYGTSGAEQFF.

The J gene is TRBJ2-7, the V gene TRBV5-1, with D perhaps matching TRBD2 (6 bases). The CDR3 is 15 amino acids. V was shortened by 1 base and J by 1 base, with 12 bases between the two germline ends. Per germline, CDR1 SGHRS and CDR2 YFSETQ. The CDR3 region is CASSLTWDSSYEQYF. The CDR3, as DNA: TGCGCCAGCAGCTTGACTTGGGACTCGTCCTACGAGCAGTACTTC.

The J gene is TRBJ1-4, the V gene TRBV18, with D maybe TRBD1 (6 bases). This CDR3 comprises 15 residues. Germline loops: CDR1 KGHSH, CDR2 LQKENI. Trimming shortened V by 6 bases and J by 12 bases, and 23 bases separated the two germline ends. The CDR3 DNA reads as TGTGCCAGCTCCCTGCGAAGGGGGGGTTTCTTGGAACTGTTTTTT. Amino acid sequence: CASSLRRGGFLELFF.

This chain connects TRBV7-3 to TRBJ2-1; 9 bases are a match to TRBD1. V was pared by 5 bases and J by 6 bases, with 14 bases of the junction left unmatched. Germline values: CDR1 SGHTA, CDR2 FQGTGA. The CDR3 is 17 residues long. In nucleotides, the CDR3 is TGTGCCAGCAGCCTGACAGGGGGAACGGGAAGTGGCAATGAGCAGTTCTTC. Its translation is CASSLTGGTGSGNEQFF. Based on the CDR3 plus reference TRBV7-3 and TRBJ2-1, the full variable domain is GAGVSQTPSNKVTEKGKYVELRCDPISGHTALYWYRQSLGQGPEFLIYFQGTGAADDSGLPNDRFFAVRPEGSVSTLKIQRTERGDSAVYLCASSLTGGTGSGNEQFFGPGTRLTVL.

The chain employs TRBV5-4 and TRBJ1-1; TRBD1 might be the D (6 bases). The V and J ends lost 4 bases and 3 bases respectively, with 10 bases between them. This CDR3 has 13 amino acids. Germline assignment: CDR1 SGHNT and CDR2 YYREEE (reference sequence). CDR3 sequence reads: CASSAPGDTEAFF. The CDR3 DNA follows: TGTGCCAGCAGCGCCCCAGGGGACACTGAAGCTTTCTTT.

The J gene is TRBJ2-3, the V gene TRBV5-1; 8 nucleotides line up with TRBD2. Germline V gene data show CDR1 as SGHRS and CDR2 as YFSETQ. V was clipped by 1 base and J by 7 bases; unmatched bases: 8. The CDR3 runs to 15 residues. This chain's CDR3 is CASSLTGLVVYTQYF. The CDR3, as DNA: TGCGCCAGCAGCTTGACGGGACTAGTCGTGTATACGCAGTATTTT. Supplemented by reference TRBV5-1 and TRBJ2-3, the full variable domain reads KAGVTQTPRYLIKTRGQQVTLSCSPISGHRSVSWYQQTPGQGLQFLFEYFSETQRNKGNFPGRFSGRQFSNSRSEMNVSTLELGDSALYLCASSLTGLVVYTQYFGPGTRLTVL.

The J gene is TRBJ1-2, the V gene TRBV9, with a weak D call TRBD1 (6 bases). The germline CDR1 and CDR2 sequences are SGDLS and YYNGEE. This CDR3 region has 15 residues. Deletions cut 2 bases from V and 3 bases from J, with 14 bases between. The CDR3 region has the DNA TGTGCCAGCAGCGTGGGGGGGCTACCTGACTATGGCTACACCTTC. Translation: CASSVGGLPDYGYTF.

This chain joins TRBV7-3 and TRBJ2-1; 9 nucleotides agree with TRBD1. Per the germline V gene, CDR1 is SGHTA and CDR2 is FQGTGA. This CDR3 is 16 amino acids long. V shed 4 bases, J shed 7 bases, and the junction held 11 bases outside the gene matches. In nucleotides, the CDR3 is TGTGCCAGCAGCTCCATCCCCGGACAGGGGCGGAATGAGCAGTTCTTC. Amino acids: CASSSIPGQGRNEQFF.

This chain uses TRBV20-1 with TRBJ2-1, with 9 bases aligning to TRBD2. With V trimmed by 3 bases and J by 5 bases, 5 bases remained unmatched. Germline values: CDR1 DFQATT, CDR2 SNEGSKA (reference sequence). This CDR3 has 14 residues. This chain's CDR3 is CSASRAGGDNEQFF. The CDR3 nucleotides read TGCAGTGCTAGTCGAGCGGGAGGTGACAATGAGCAGTTCTTC.

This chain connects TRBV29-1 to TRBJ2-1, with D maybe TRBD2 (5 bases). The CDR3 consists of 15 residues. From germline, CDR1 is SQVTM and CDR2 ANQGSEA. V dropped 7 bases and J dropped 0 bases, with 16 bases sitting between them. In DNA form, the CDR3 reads TGCAGCGCCTACTCAGCGGCGATCTCCTACAATGAGCAGTTCTTC. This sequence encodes CSAYSAAISYNEQFF.

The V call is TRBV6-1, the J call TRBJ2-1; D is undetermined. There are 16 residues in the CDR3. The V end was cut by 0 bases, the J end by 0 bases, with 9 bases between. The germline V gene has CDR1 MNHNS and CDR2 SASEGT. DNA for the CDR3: TGTGCCAGCAGTGAAGCGCTTCAACTCTCCTACAATGAGCAGTTCTTC. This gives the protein CASSEALQLSYNEQFF.

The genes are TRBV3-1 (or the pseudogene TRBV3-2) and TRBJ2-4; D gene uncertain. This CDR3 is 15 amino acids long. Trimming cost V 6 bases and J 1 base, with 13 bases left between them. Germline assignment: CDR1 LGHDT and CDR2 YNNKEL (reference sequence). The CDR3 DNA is TGTGCCAGCAGTAGTTTCGAATTGGCCAAAAACATTCAGTACTTC. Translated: CASSSFELAKNIQYF.

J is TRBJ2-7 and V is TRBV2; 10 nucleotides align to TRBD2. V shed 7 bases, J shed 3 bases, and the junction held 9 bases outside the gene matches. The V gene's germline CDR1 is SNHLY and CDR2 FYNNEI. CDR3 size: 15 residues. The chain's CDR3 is CASTATSGWGYEQYF. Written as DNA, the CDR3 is TGTGCCAGCACCGCGACTAGCGGGTGGGGCTACGAGCAGTACTTC.

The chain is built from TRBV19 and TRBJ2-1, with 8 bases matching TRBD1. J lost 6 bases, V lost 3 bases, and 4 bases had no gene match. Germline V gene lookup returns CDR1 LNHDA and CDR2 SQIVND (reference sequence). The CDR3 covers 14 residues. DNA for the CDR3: TGTGCCAGTAGTATCAGGGGGCAAGGCAATGAGCAGTTCTTC. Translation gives CASSIRGQGNEQFF.

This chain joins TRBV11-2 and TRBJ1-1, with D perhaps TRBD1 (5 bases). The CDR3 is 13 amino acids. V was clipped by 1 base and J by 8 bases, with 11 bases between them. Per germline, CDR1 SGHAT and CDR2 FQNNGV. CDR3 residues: CASSLGLGGEAFF. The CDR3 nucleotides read TGTGCCAGCAGCTTAGGTCTCGGGGGAGAAGCTTTCTTT.

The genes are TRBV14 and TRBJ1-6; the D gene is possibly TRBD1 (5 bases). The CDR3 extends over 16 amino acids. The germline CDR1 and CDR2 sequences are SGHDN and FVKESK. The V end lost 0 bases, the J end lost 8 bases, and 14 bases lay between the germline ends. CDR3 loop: CASSQERQGEDSPLHF. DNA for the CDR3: TGTGCCAGCAGCCAAGAGCGACAAGGGGAAGATTCACCCCTCCACTTT.

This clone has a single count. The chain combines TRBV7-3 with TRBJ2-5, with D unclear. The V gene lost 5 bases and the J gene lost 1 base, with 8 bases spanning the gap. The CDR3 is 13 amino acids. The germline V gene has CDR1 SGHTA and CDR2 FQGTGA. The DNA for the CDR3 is TGTGCCAGCAGCCCTCCAGGCCAAGAGACCCAGTACTTC. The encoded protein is CASSPPGQETQYF. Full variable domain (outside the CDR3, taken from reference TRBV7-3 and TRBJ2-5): GAGVSQTPSNKVTEKGKYVELRCDPISGHTALYWYRQSLGQGPEFLIYFQGTGAADDSGLPNDRFFAVRPEGSVSTLKIQRTERGDSAVYLCASSPPGQETQYFGPGTRLLVL.

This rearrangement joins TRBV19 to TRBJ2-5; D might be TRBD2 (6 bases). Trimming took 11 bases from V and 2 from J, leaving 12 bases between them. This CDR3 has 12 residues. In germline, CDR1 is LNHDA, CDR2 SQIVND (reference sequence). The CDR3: CAFLAKQETQYF. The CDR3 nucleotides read TGTGCCTTTCTAGCGAAACAAGAGACCCAGTACTTC.

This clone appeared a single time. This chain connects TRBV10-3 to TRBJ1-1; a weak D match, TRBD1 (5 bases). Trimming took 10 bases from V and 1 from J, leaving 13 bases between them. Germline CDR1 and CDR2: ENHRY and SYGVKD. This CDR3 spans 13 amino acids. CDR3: CARRQTENTEAFF. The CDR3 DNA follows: TGTGCCAGGAGACAGACAGAGAACACTGAAGCTTTCTTT.

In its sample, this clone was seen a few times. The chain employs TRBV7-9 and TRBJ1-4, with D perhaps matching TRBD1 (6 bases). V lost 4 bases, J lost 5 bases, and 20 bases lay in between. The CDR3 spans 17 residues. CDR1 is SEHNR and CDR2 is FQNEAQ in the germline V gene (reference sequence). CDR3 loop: CASSSAHAGAVNEKLFF. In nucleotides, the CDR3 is TGTGCCAGCAGCTCAGCTCATGCAGGGGCCGTGAATGAAAAACTGTTTTTT.

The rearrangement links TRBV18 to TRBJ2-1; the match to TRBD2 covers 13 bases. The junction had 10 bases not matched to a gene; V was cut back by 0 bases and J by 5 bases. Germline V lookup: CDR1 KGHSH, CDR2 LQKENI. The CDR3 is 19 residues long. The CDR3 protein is CASSPPLLAGGRLHNEQFF. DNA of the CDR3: TGTGCCAGCTCACCACCGTTACTAGCGGGAGGGCGACTCCACAATGAGCAGTTCTTC.

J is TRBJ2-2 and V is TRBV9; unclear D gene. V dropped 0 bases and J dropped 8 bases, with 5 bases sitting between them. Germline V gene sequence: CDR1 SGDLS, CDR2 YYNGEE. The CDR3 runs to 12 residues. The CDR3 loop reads CASSVGVGELFF. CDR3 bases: TGTGCCAGCAGCGTAGGAGTTGGGGAGCTGTTTTTT.

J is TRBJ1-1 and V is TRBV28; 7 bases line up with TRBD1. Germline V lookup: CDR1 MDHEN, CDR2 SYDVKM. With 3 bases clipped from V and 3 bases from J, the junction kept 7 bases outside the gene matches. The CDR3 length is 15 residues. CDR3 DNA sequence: TGTGCCAGCAGTTTTGGAGGGGGCGCGTACACTGAAGCTTTCTTT. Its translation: CASSFGGGAYTEAFF.

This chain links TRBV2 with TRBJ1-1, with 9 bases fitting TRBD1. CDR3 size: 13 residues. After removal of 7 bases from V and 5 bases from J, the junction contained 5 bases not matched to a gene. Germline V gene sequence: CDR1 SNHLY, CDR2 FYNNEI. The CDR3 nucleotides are TGTGCCAGCAACATTGACAGGGGGACTGAAGCTTTCTTT. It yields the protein CASNIDRGTEAFF.

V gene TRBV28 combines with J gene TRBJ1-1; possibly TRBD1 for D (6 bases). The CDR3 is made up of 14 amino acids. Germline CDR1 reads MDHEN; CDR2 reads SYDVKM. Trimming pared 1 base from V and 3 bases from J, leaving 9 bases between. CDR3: CASSLYSGDTEAFF. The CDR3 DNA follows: TGTGCCAGCAGTTTATATTCAGGGGACACTGAAGCTTTCTTT.

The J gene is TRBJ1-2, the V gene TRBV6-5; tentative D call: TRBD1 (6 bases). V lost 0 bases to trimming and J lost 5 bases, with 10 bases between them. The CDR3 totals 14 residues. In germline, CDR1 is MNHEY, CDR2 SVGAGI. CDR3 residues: CASSYSRGRYGYTF. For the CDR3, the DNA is TGTGCCAGCAGTTACTCCAGGGGTCGGTATGGCTACACCTTC.

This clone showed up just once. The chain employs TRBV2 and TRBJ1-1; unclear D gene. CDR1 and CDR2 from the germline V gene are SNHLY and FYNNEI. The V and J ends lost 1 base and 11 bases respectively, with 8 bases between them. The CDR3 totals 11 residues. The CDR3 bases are TGTGCCAGCAGTGAAGTAGCCCGGGCTTTCTTT. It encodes CASSEVARAFF.

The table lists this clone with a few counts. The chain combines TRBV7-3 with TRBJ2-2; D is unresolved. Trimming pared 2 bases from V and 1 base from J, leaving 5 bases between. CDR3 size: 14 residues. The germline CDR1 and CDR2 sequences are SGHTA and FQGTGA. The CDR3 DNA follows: TGTGCCAGCAGCTTATTTAGGAACACCGGGGAGCTGTTTTTT. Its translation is CASSLFRNTGELFF.